The 21 T cell receptor beta chains reported below all come from one sample, sequenced in a study of OX40 agonist ivuxolimab in advanced cancers. The protocol was immunoSEQ multiplex PCR, while the TCRdb copy is restricted to in-frame clones and leaves out a portion. In the table there are tens of thousands of clones, about four fifths of which are singletons. Sequencing was performed on CD4+ or CD8+ T cells sorted from blood, taken in a trial of the OX40 agonist ivuxolimab. The receptors shown here come from an adult with an advanced solid tumor such as melanoma, head and neck, liver or kidney cancer.

The gene calls are TRBV21-1 and TRBJ2-7; no DNA check was done on the table's D call, TRBD1. TRBV21-1 is flagged as a pseudogene. The CDR3 covers 15 residues. The CDR3 sequence: CASSKQWDRTYEQYF. In DNA, the CDR3 is TGTGCCAGCAGCAAACAGTGGGACAGGACCTACGAGCAGTACTTC.

This chain connects TRBV19 to TRBJ2-1; D not certain. Germline-derived CDR1 and CDR2 are LNHDA and SQIVND (reference sequence). Trimming cost V 5 bases and J 7 bases, with 12 bases left between them. This CDR3 is 13 amino acids long. The CDR3 region is CASSLIAANEQFF. For the CDR3, the DNA is TGTGCCAGTAGTCTTATAGCAGCAAATGAGCAGTTCTTC. Full variable domain (missing parts from reference TRBV19 and TRBJ2-1): DGGITQSPKYLFRKEGQNVTLSCEQNLNHDAMYWYRQDPGQGLRLIYYSQIVNDFQKGDIAEGYSVSREKKESFPLTVTSAQKNPTAFYLCASSLIAANEQFFGPGTRLTVL.

This chain links TRBV7-9 with TRBJ1-3; no definite D call. Trimming shortened V by 4 bases and J by 0 bases, and 16 bases separated the two germline ends. Per germline, CDR1 SEHNR and CDR2 FQNEAQ (reference sequence). This CDR3 contains 17 residues. The CDR3 coding sequence is TGTGCCAGCAGCTCGACCCGGGCATCCAGCTCTGGAAACACCATATATTTT. It codes for CASSSTRASSSGNTIYF. The whole variable domain, remainder taken from reference TRBV7-9 and TRBJ1-3, is DTGVSQNPRHKITKRGQNVTFRCDPISEHNRLYWYRQTLGQGPEFLTYFQNEAQLEKSRLLSDRFSAERPKGSFSTLEIQRTEQGDSAMYLCASSSTRASSSGNTIYFGEGSWLTVV.

This chain connects TRBV7-8 to TRBJ1-2, with no clear D. CDR3 size: 16 residues. V shed 0 bases and J shed 1 base, with 12 bases lying between them. Germline CDR1 SGHVS, CDR2 FQNEAQ. The CDR3 DNA follows: TGTGCCAGCAGCTTAGCGCATGGTCTGATTAACTATGGCTACACCTTC. Its translation: CASSLAHGLINYGYTF.

The table lists this clone with a few counts. V and J are TRBV7-9 and TRBJ1-1; D may be TRBD1 (5 bases). Looked up from germline, CDR1 is SEHNR and CDR2 is FQNEAQ (reference sequence). The ends were cut back, 3 bases at V and 11 bases at J, with 13 bases in the middle. The CDR3 is 12 residues long. For the CDR3, the DNA is TGTGCCAGCAGCTTGGACCTCCGGGGGGCTTTCTTT. Translation: CASSLDLRGAFF.

The chain joins TRBV2 to TRBJ2-7; the D call may be TRBD1 or TRBD2 (6 bases each). V lost 4 bases and J lost 3, with 13 bases in between. The germline gives CDR1 SNHLY, CDR2 FYNNEI. The CDR3 consists of 14 residues. The CDR3 region has the DNA TGTGCCAGCAGTGTTGGGGGGACAAGCTACGAGCAGTACTTC. As protein: CASSVGGTSYEQYF.

This clone was detected only once. The chain employs TRBV19 and TRBJ2-1, with D hard to call. The CDR3 totals 14 residues. Trimming pared 3 bases from V and 0 bases from J, leaving 6 bases between. The V gene's germline CDR1 is LNHDA and CDR2 SQIVND (reference sequence). The CDR3 here is CASSMPASYNEQFF. The CDR3 nucleotides are TGTGCCAGTAGTATGCCGGCCTCCTACAATGAGCAGTTCTTC. The variable domain in full, completed from reference TRBV19 and TRBJ2-1, reads DGGITQSPKYLFRKEGQNVTLSCEQNLNHDAMYWYRQDPGQGLRLIYYSQIVNDFQKGDIAEGYSVSREKKESFPLTVTSAQKNPTAFYLCASSMPASYNEQFFGPGTRLTVL.

J is TRBJ2-2 and V is TRBV27; 12 bases are a match to TRBD2. This CDR3 contains 19 residues. The J segment lost 4 bases and the V segment lost 5 bases, leaving 14 bases of the junction unmatched. CDR1 is MNHEY, CDR2 SMNVEV, per germline (reference sequence). For the CDR3, the DNA is TGTGCCAGCAGTACTCGTACCCCTAGCGGGAGGGCCTTCACCGGGGAGCTGTTTTTT. Amino acids: CASSTRTPSGRAFTGELFF.

The rearrangement links TRBV5-1 to TRBJ2-1, with 7 positions matching TRBD1. V was clipped by 5 bases and J by 3 bases; unmatched bases: 2. Germline CDR1 is SGHRS and CDR2 is YFSETQ. The CDR3 is 13 amino acids. Here the CDR3 reads CASSWDSYNEQFF. CDR3 DNA sequence: TGCGCCAGCAGTTGGGACAGCTACAATGAGCAGTTCTTC.

The V and J genes are TRBV19 and TRBJ1-5; perhaps TRBD1 as D (5 bases). This CDR3 is built from 15 residues. With 7 bases removed from V and 4 bases from J, the gap between germline ends came to 17 bases. The germline V gene encodes CDR1 LNHDA and CDR2 SQIVND (reference sequence). CDR3 DNA: TGTGCCAGTATCCCTGGAGGGGTCTGGAATCAGCCCCAGCATTTT. Amino acid sequence: CASIPGGVWNQPQHF.

The rearrangement uses TRBV13 and TRBJ1-3; TRBD1 aligns across 10 bases. Germline CDR1 PRHDT, CDR2 FYEKMQ (reference sequence). This CDR3 contains 16 residues. The V and J ends lost 4 bases and 3 bases, in that order; junction bases with no gene match: 6. CDR3 nucleotide sequence: TGTGCCAGCAGCTCGGGACAGGGGTTAAGTGGAAACACCATATATTTT. Its protein product is CASSSGQGLSGNTIYF.

The gene calls are TRBV9 and TRBJ2-3; D uncertain. CDR1 is SGDLS and CDR2 is YYNGEE in the germline V gene. Trimming cost V 4 bases and J 5 bases, with 14 bases left between them. CDR3 length: 14 amino acids. CDR3 protein: CASSLDGPKDTQYF. The DNA of the CDR3 is TGTGCCAGCAGCTTAGACGGGCCAAAAGATACGCAGTATTTT.

The chain links TRBV6-5 to TRBJ2-7; D is unclear. Trimming removed 5 bases at V and 5 bases at J, with 7 bases between. This CDR3 comprises 11 residues. Germline V gene lookup returns CDR1 MNHEY and CDR2 SVGAGI. CDR3 sequence reads: CASSELHEQYF. DNA of the CDR3: TGTGCCAGCAGTGAATTGCACGAGCAGTACTTC.

This chain links TRBV9 with TRBJ2-7, with a possible D match to TRBD2 (6 bases). Germline-derived CDR1 and CDR2 are SGDLS and YYNGEE. This CDR3 comprises 13 residues. V was shortened by 3 bases and J by 7 bases, with 14 bases between the two germline ends. The CDR3 DNA sequence: TGTGCCAGCAGCGCATTAAGTAGCGGTGAGCAGTACTTC. Translated, it gives CASSALSSGEQYF.

V and J are TRBV7-8 and TRBJ2-6, with D possibly matching TRBD1 (6 bases). V lost 2 bases to trimming and J lost 0 bases, with 14 bases between them. Germline CDR1 reads SGHVS; CDR2 reads FQNEAQ. This CDR3 is 18 amino acids long. CDR3 region: CASSLSRQAYSGANVLTF. The DNA of the CDR3 is TGTGCCAGCAGCTTATCAAGACAGGCGTACTCTGGGGCCAACGTCCTGACTTTC.

The chain combines TRBV7-2 with TRBJ2-7, with 9 bases identical to TRBD2. V trimming: 5 bases; J trimming: 2 bases; junction bases outside the gene matches: 1. This CDR3 comprises 13 residues. The V gene's germline CDR1 is SGHTA and CDR2 FQGNSA. DNA of the CDR3: TGTGCCAGCAGCCCTAGCGGGGCCTACGAGCAGTACTTC. Translated, it gives CASSPSGAYEQYF.

CDR3 amino acids: CSASQAGYTF. The CDR3 DNA reads as TGCAGTGCTAGCCAGGCGGGCTACACCTTC. J is TRBJ1-2 and V is TRBV20-1; D not certain. V was cut by 3 bases and J by 8 bases, with 7 bases left in between. CDR1 is DFQATT and CDR2 is SNEGSKA in the germline V gene (reference sequence). There are 10 residues in the CDR3.

This chain joins TRBV14 and TRBJ2-3, with D possibly being TRBD1 (5 bases). The CDR3 runs to 16 residues. Per germline, CDR1 SGHDN and CDR2 FVKESK. The V end was cut by 0 bases, the J end by 5 bases, with 15 bases between. CDR3 DNA: TGTGCCAGCAGCCAAGAGGTACAGGCCTGGGGAGATACGCAGTATTTT. It specifies CASSQEVQAWGDTQYF.

The rearrangement joins TRBV19 to TRBJ2-1; 7 nucleotides line up with TRBD2. CDR3 length equals 15 residues. The germline V gene has CDR1 LNHDA and CDR2 SQIVND (reference sequence). V lost 3 bases and J lost 4; bases outside the gene matches: 6. The CDR3, as DNA: TGTGCCAGTAGTATTCGGGACTACTCTTACAATGAGCAGTTCTTC. Protein sequence: CASSIRDYSYNEQFF.

In this sample, this clone turned up once. The V gene is TRBV4-1, the J gene TRBJ2-7; 12 nucleotides line up with TRBD1. The trim removed 4 bases at V and 3 bases at J, leaving 10 bases unmatched. The CDR3 runs 17 residues. Germline V gene lookup returns CDR1 MGHRA and CDR2 YSYEKL. CDR3 amino acids: CASSPGQGAAGGYEQYF. CDR3 DNA sequence: TGCGCCAGCAGCCCGGGACAGGGGGCGGCGGGGGGCTACGAGCAGTACTTC.

The chain recombines TRBV11-2 with TRBJ2-3; possibly TRBD1 for D (5 bases). The V end was cut by 9 bases, the J end by 2 bases, with 15 bases between. Germline lookup yields CDR1 SGHAT and CDR2 FQNNGV. The CDR3 is 14 residues long. For the CDR3, the DNA is TGTGCCAGTAGCAAGGCAGGGAACACAGATACGCAGTATTTT. Its protein is CASSKAGNTDTQYF.